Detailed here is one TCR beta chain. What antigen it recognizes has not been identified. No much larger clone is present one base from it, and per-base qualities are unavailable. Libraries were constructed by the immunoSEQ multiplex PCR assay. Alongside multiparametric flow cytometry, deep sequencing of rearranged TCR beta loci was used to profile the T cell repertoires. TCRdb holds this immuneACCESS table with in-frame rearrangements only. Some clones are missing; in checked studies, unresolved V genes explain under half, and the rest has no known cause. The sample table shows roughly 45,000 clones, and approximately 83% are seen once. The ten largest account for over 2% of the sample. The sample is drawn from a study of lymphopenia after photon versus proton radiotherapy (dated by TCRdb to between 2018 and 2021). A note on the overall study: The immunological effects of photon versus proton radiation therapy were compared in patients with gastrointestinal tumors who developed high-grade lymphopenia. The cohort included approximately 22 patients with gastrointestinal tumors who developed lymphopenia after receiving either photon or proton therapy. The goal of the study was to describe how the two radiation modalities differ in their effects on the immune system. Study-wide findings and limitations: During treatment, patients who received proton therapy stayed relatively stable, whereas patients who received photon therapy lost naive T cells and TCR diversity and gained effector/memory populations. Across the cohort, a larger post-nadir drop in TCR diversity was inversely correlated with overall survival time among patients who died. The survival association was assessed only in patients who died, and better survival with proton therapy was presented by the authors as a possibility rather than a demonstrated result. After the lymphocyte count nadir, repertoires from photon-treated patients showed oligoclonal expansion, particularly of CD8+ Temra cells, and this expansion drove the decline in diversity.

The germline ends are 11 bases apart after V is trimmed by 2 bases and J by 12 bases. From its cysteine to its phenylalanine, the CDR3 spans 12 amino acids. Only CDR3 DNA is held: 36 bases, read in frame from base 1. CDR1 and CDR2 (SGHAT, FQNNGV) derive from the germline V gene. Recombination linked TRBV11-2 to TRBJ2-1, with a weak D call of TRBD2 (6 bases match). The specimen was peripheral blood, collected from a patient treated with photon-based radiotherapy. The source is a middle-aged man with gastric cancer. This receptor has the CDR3 CASSLRSEGQFF. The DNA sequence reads TGTGCCAGCAGCTTACGGTCGGAGGGGCAGTTCTTC.